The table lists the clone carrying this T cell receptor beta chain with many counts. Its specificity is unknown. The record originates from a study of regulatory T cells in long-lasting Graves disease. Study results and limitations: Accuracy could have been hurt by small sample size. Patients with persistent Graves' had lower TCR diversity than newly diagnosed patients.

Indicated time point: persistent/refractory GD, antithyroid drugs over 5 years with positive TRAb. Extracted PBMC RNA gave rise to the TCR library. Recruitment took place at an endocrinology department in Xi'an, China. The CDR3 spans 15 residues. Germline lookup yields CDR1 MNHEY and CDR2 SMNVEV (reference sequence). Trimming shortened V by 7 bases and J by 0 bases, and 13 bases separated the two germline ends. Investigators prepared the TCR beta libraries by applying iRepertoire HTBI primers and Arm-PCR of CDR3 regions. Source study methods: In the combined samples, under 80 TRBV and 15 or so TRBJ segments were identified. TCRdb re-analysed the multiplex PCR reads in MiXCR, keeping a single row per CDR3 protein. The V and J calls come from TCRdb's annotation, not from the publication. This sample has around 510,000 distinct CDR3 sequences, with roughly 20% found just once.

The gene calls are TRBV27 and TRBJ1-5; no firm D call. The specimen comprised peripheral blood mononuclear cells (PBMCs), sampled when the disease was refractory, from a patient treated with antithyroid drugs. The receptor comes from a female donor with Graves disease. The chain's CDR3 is CASTADSYSNQPQHF. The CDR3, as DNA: TGTGCCAGCACGGCGGACTCCTATAGCAATCAGCCCCAGCATTTT.